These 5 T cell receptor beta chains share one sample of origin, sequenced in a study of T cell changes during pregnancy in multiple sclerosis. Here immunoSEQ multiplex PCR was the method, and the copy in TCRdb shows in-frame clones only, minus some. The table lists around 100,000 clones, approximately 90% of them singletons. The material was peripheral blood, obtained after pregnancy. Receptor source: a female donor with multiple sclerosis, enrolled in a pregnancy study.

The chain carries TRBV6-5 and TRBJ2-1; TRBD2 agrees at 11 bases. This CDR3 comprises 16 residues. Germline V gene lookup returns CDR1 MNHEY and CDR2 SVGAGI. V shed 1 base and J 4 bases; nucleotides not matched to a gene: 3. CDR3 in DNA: TGTGCCAGCAGTTACTTAGCGGGAGGGTCATACAATGAGCAGTTCTTC. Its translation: CASSYLAGGSYNEQFF.

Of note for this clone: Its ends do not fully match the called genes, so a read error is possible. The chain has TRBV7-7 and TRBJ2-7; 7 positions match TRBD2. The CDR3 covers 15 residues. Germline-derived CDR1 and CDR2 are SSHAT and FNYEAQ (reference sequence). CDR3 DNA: TGTGCTAGCAGCTTGCTTAGCGGGCCCGGTTACGAGCAGTACTTC. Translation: CASSLLSGPGYEQYF.

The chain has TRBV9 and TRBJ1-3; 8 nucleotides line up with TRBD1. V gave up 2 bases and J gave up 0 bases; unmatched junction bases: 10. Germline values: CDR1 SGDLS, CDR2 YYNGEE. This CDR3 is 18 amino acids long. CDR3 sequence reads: CASSVRTGPASSGNTIYF. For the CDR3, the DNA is TGTGCCAGCAGCGTCCGGACAGGGCCTGCCTCCTCTGGAAACACCATATATTTT.

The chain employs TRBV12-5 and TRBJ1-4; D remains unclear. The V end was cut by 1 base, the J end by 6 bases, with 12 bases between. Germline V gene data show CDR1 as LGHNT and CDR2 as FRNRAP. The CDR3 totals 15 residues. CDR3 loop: CASGLDLGRDEKLFF. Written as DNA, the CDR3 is TGTGCTAGTGGTTTGGACCTGGGCAGAGATGAAAAACTGTTTTTT.

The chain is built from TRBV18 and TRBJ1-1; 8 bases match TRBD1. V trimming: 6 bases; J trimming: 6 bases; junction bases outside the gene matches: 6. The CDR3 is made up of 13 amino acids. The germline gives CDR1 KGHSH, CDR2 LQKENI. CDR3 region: CASSPDRGPEAFF. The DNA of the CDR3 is TGTGCCAGCTCCCCCGACAGGGGTCCTGAAGCTTTCTTT.